Here is one T cell receptor (beta chain) with its context. Antigen unknown. Sequenced by immunoSEQ multiplex PCR; TCRdb stores in-frame clones only, minus some. The sample has 150,000 to 200,000 clones, about 88% seen once. The CDR3 sequence is 13 residues long. Germline trimming cut 8 bases from V and 2 bases from J; bases unmatched to any gene: 4. Germline V gene lookup returns CDR1 MGHDK and CDR2 SYGVNS. This sample was included in a study of cytomegalovirus exposure and HLA in healthy donors. General study findings and limits: CMV antigen specificity of three CMV-associated chains was confirmed in vitro. Using the classifier, cytomegalovirus status was reportedly diagnosed with high specificity and sensitivity.

The donors were part of the validation cohort of 100 to 150 subjects. That cohort was separate from the first cohort, which comprised about 730 subjects. This TCR derives from a man in his late teens or twenties in good health and CMV-seronegative. The chain joins TRBV25-1 to TRBJ1-2, with 8 bases that match TRBD1. Material for sequencing was PBMCs. CDR3 protein: CASSRTGNYGYTF. The CDR3 DNA reads as TGTGCCAGCTCCCGGACAGGGAACTATGGCTACACCTTC.